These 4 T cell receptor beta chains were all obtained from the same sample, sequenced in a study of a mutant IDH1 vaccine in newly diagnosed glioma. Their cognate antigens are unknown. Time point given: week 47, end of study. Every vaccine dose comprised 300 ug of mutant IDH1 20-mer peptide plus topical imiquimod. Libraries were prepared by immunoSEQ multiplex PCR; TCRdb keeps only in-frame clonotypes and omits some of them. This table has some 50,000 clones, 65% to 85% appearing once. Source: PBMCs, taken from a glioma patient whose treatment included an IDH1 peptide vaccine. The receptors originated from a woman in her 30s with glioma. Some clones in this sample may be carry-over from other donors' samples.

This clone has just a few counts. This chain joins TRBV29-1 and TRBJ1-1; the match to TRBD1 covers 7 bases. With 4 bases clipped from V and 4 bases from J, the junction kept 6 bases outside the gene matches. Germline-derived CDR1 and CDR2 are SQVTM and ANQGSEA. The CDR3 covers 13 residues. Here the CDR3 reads CSVGWDSLTEAFF. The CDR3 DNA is TGCAGCGTTGGATGGGACAGCCTCACTGAAGCTTTCTTT.

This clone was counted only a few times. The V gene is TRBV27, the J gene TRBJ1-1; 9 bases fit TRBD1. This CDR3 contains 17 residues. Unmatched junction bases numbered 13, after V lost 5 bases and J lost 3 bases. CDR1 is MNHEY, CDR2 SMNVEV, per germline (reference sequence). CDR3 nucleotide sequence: TGTGCCAGCAGTAAACCACCCCGGGACAGGGTGGACACTGAAGCTTTCTTT. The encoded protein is CASSKPPRDRVDTEAFF.

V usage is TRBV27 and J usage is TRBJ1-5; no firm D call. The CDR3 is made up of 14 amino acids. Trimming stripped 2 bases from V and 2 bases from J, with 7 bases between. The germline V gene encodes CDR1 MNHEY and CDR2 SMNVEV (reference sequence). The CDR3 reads CASSLLGGNQPQHF. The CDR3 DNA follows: TGTGCCAGCAGTTTACTGGGAGGCAATCAGCCCCAGCATTTT.

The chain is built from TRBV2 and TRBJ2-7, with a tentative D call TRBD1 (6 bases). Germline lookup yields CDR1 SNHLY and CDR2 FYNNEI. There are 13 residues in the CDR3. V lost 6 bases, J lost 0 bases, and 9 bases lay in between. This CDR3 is CASSQGGSYEQYF. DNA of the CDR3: TGTGCCAGCAGCCAAGGGGGCTCCTACGAGCAGTACTTC.